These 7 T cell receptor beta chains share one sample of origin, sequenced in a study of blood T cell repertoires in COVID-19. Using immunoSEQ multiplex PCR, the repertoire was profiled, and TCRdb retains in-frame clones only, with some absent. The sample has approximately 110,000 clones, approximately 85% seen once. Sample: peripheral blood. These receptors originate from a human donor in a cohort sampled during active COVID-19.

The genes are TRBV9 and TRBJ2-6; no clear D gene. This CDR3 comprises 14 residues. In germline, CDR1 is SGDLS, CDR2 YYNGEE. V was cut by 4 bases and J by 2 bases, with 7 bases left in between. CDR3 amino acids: CASSITAGANVLTF. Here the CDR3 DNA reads TGTGCCAGCAGCATAACAGCTGGGGCCAACGTCCTGACTTTC.

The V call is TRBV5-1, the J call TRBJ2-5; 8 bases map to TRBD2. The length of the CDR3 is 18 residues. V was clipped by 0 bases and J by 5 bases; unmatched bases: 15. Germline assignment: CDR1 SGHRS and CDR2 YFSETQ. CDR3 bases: TGCGCCAGCAGCTTGGTTCCCAGCGGGGGCGCGTTAGACGAGACCCAGTACTTC. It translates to CASSLVPSGGALDETQYF.

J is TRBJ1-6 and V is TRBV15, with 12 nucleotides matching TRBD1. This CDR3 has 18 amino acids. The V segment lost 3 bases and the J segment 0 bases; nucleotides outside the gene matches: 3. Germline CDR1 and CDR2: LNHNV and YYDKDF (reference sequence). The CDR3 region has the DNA TGTGCCACCAGCAGGGGACAGGGGGCCGGCTCCTATAATTCACCCCTCCACTTT. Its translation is CATSRGQGAGSYNSPLHF. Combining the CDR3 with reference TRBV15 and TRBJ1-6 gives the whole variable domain DAMVIQNPRYQVTQFGKPVTLSCSQTLNHNVMYWYQQKSSQAPKLLFHYYDKDFNNEADTPDNFQSRRPNTSFCFLDIRSPGLGDTAMYLCATSRGQGAGSYNSPLHFGNGTRLTVT.

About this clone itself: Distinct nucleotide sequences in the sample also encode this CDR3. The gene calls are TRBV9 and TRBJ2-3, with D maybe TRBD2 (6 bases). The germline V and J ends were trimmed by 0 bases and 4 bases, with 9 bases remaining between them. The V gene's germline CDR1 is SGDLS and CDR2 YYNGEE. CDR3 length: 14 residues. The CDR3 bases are TGTGCCAGCAGCGTAGCGGGAGAGCCAGATACGCAGTATTTT. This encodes CASSVAGEPDTQYF.

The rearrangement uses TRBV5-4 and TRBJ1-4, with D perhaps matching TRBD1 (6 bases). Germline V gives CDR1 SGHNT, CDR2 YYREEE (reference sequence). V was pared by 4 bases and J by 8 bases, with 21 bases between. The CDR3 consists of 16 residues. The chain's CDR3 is CASSQGTGTPQEKLFF. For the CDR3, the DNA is TGTGCCAGCAGCCAAGGGACCGGGACACCCCAGGAAAAACTGTTTTTT.

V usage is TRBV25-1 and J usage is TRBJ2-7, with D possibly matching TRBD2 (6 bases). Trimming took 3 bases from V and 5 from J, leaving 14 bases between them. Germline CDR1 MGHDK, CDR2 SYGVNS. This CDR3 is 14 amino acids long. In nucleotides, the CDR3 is TGTGCCAGCAGTGACGCAGGGAGGTACCACGAGCAGTACTTC. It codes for CASSDAGRYHEQYF.

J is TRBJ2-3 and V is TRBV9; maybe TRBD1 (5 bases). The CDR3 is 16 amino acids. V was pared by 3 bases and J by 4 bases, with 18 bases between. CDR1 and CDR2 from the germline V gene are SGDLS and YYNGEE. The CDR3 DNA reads TGTGCCAGCAGCGATAGAAGGGGTGTAGGGGCAGATACGCAGTATTTT. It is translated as CASSDRRGVGADTQYF. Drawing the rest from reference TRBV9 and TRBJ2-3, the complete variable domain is DSGVTQTPKHLITATGQRVTLRCSPRSGDLSVYWYQQSLDQGLQFLIQYYNGEERAKGNILERFSAQQFPDLHSELNLSSLELGDSALYFCASSDRRGVGADTQYFGPGTRLTVL.